These 19 T cell receptor beta chains were all obtained from the same sample, sequenced in a study of identical twins' blood T cells. TCRdb itself ran the 5' RACE reads through MiXCR, one entry per CDR3 protein. The sample lists around 380,000 distinct CDR3 sequences; about 28% were seen once. Sequencing input: PBMCs. The receptors originated from a woman aged 18-55 years in good health.

The rearrangement uses TRBV6-2 or TRBV6-3 and TRBJ2-7, with D perhaps matching TRBD2 (5 bases). The CDR3 is made up of 13 amino acids. Trimming took off 7 bases at V and 6 bases at J, with 16 bases between the two ends. Per germline, CDR1 MNHEY and CDR2 SVGEGT. CDR3 loop: CASINGVESEQYF. The CDR3 region has the DNA TGTGCCAGCATTAACGGGGTGGAGAGCGAGCAGTACTTC.

Worth noting for this clonotype: One base away lies a much larger clone, so this may be a sequencing read error. The CDR3 protein is CASSQTSWLAGERTGGLFF. Written as DNA, the CDR3 is TGTGCCAGCAGCCAAACATCATGGCTAGCGGGGGAGAGGACCGGGGGGCTGTTTTTT. This rearrangement joins TRBV3-1 to TRBJ2-2; 10 bases agree with TRBD2. Germline V CDR1 and CDR2: LGHDT, YNNKEL (reference sequence). The length of the CDR3 is 19 residues.

The rearrangement uses TRBV7-9 and TRBJ2-2; D gene ambiguous. Germline V CDR1 and CDR2: SEHNR, FQNEAQ (reference sequence). There are 15 residues in the CDR3. V shed 2 bases and J shed 0 bases, with 7 bases lying between them. CDR3 protein: CASSLQLSNTGELFF. For the CDR3, the DNA is TGTGCCAGCAGCTTACAGTTATCGAACACCGGGGAGCTGTTTTTT.

The rearrangement uses TRBV12-3 or TRBV12-4 and TRBJ2-3; TRBD1 aligns across 7 bases. CDR3 length: 15 amino acids. Unmatched junction bases numbered 6, after V lost 5 bases and J lost 1 base. The CDR3 loop is CASSPRGSGTDTQYF. DNA for the CDR3: TGTGCCAGCAGTCCCAGGGGGAGTGGCACAGATACGCAGTATTTT.

This clonotype was seen more than once but under ten times. This sequence joins TRBV20-1 and TRBJ2-1; 8 nucleotides align to TRBD2. Germline V CDR1 and CDR2: DFQATT, SNEGSKA (reference sequence). The CDR3 sequence is 14 residues long. V shed 1 base, J shed 5 bases, and the junction held 4 bases outside the gene matches. The CDR3 sequence: CSARGLAKNNEQFF. The CDR3 coding sequence is TGCAGTGCTAGAGGACTAGCGAAAAACAATGAGCAGTTCTTC.

Comments on this clonotype: An end of the junction differs from the germline gene, which may be a read error. J is TRBJ1-1 and V is TRBV20-1; no definite D call. There are 8 residues in the CDR3. Germline V lookup: CDR1 DFQATT, CDR2 SNEGSKA (reference sequence). The CDR3 loop reads CSAPNGLF. For the CDR3, the DNA is TGCAGTGCCCCAAACGGGCTCTTT.

A note on this clonotype: The junction departs from the called germline gene at one end, perhaps through a read error. This chain joins TRBV27 and TRBJ2-2; D gene uncertain. Germline assignment: CDR1 MNHEY and CDR2 SMNVEV (reference sequence). This CDR3 is built from 11 residues. CDR3 sequence: CASTDSGELFF. DNA of the CDR3: TGTGCTAGCACCGATTCCGGGGAGCTGTTTTTT.

With regard to this clonotype: It may be a read error: a sequence one base away is much more abundant. The J gene is TRBJ1-1, the V gene TRBV5-1; D is undetermined. This CDR3 has 15 amino acids. The germline V gene encodes CDR1 SGHRS and CDR2 YFSETQ. CDR3 sequence: CVSSLPDEGSTEAFF. CDR3 nucleotide sequence: TGCGTCAGCAGCTTGCCCGACGAGGGATCCACTGAAGCTTTCTTT.

This rearrangement joins TRBV5-6 to TRBJ2-4; no firm D call. The CDR3 covers 15 residues. Germline-derived CDR1 and CDR2 are SGHDT and YYEEEE. With 3 bases removed from V and 5 bases from J, the gap between germline ends came to 15 bases. The CDR3 bases are TGTGCCAGCAGCTCCCTACAGAGTCGAGAAAACATTCAGTACTTC. Protein product: CASSSLQSRENIQYF.

With regard to this clonotype: One end of the junction varies from germline; a read error may be responsible. Here the CDR3 DNA reads TGTGCCAGCAGCCAAGGGGCTGACAATGGGCAGTTCTTC. It yields the protein CASSQGADNGQFF. The rearrangement joins TRBV3-1 to TRBJ2-1; D remains unclear. Germline CDR1 is LGHDT and CDR2 is YNNKEL (reference sequence). The CDR3 is 13 residues long.

This chain joins TRBV6-6 and TRBJ1-5; TRBD1 is a possible D gene (5 bases). There are 13 residues in the CDR3. Trimming left V 5 bases short and J 6 bases short, with 11 bases between. Germline values: CDR1 MNHNY, CDR2 SVGAGI (reference sequence). The DNA of the CDR3 is TGTGCCAGCAGTGCCCCCGGGACTCAGCCCCAGCATTTT. It translates to CASSAPGTQPQHF.

This clonotype was counted a few times. The genes are TRBV18 and TRBJ2-3; no clear D gene. Germline lookup yields CDR1 KGHSH and CDR2 LQKENI. CDR3 length: 17 amino acids. Trimming cost V 3 bases and J 2 bases, with 18 bases left between them. The CDR3: CASSPRRSPGPTDTQYF. Here the CDR3 DNA reads TGTGCCAGCTCACCGCGACGTTCCCCGGGCCCCACAGATACGCAGTATTTT.

A remark on this clonotype: A single base separates this from a much larger clone, so it may be a read error. For the CDR3, the DNA is TGTGCCATCAGTGGTTCCCCATACGGGGTTGTAGCGGATACGCAGTATTTT. Translation gives CAISGSPYGVVADTQYF. The J gene is TRBJ2-3, the V gene TRBV10-3, with TRBD2 as a possible D gene (5 bases). Trimming pared 4 bases from V and 6 bases from J, leaving 23 bases between. The CDR3 sequence is 17 residues long. The germline gives CDR1 ENHRY, CDR2 SYGVKD.

This rearrangement joins TRBV11-2 to TRBJ2-1, with a possible D match to TRBD2 (6 bases). The CDR3 is 12 residues long. Germline V lookup: CDR1 SGHAT, CDR2 FQNNGV. Trimming took 7 bases from V and 12 from J, leaving 16 bases between them. CDR3 sequence reads: CASTPGREWQFF. DNA for the CDR3: TGTGCCAGCACCCCCGGGCGGGAATGGCAGTTCTTC.

There are many counts of this clonotype. V usage is TRBV29-1 and J usage is TRBJ1-1, with D possibly being TRBD1 (6 bases). In germline, CDR1 is SQVTM, CDR2 ANQGSEA. This CDR3 spans 12 amino acids. Trimming left V 7 bases short and J 3 bases short, with 12 bases between. The CDR3 loop reads CSAGHGDTEAFF. The CDR3 DNA reads as TGCAGCGCGGGACACGGGGACACTGAAGCTTTCTTT.

Only a few counts were recorded for this clonotype. This chain connects TRBV11-2 to TRBJ2-2; TRBD2 agrees at 7 bases. The CDR3 covers 17 residues. Trimming removed 7 bases from V and 3 bases from J; junction bases left unmatched: 14. Germline lookup yields CDR1 SGHAT and CDR2 FQNNGV. This CDR3 is CASTGRLGLADTGELFF. CDR3 sequence (DNA): TGTGCCAGCACCGGCCGGTTGGGCCTAGCGGACACCGGGGAGCTGTTTTTT.

The chain links TRBV20-1 to TRBJ1-1, with D tentatively TRBD1 (6 bases). The CDR3 is 14 residues long. Trimming pared 6 bases from V and 3 bases from J, leaving 17 bases between. The germline V gene has CDR1 DFQATT and CDR2 SNEGSKA (reference sequence). CDR3: CSAGPGGADTEAFF. As DNA, the CDR3 is TGCAGTGCGGGGCCGGGGGGGGCGGACACTGAAGCTTTCTTT.

This clonotype was observed a few times. One junction end does not reproduce the germline sequence, and a read error may be involved. In DNA form, the CDR3 reads TGCAGTGCTAGAAGGACTGCCTACTCCTACAATGAGCAGCTCTTC. It is translated as CSARRTAYSYNEQLF. J is TRBJ2-1 and V is TRBV20-1; possibly TRBD2 for D (5 bases). The CDR3 loop spans 15 amino acids. Germline values: CDR1 DFQATT, CDR2 SNEGSKA (reference sequence).

This clonotype was seen only a few times. V and J are TRBV9 and TRBJ2-2; TRBD2 is a possible D gene (5 bases). This CDR3 region has 16 residues. Germline V gene data show CDR1 as SGDLS and CDR2 as YYNGEE. The V and J ends lost 3 bases and 1 base respectively, with 13 bases between them. CDR3 DNA sequence: TGTGCCAGCAGCGCCCACGAACGGGGGAACACCGGGGAGCTGTTTTTT. Its protein product is CASSAHERGNTGELFF.